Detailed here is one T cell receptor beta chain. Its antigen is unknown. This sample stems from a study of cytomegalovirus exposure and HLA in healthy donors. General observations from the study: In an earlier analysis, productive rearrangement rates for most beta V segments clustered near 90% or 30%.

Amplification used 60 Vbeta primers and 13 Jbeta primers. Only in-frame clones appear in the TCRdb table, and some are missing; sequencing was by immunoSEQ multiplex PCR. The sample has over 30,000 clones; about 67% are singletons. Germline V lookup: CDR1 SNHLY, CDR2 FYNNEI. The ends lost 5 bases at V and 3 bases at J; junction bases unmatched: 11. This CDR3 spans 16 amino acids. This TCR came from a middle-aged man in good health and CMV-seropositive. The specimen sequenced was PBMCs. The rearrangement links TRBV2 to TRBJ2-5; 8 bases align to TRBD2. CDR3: CASSSGTSPAEETQYF. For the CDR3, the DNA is TGTGCCAGCAGTTCCGGGACTAGTCCGGCGGAAGAGACCCAGTACTTC.